The 22 T cell receptor beta chains in this list originate from one sample, sequenced in a study of tumor-infiltrating lymphocytes in primary liver carcinoma. The tissue used was unsorted bulk material of about 20-33 mg. RNA and DNA were co-extracted from it with the AllPrep DNA/RNA mini kit. Making TCR beta cDNA involved roughly 500 ng total RNA and a constant-region primer. Each TCR beta library was derived from three nested multiplex PCR rounds that employed slightly modified ARM-PCR. A C-beta reverse primer was combined with TRBV1-TRBV30 forward primers in the first two PCR rounds, and each round had about 10 cycles. TCRdb itself ran the multiplex PCR reads through MiXCR, one entry per CDR3 protein. The sample has approximately 110,000 distinct CDR3 sequences, approximately 64% seen once. Sample: liver tumor tissue from sampling region 3. The subset is: tumor region T3, left-lateral pole. Every receptor here comes from a woman aged 60-75 years with primary liver carcinoma and hepatitis B virus infection.

A word on this clonotype: In this CDR3 the conserved last residue, phenylalanine or tryptophan, is missing, so a read error is likely. The V and J genes are TRBV5-4 and TRBJ2-1; a weak D match, TRBD2 (5 bases). The CDR3 sequence is 14 residues long. The germline gives CDR1 SGHNT, CDR2 YYREEE (reference sequence). CDR3 residues: CASSGSSSNNEQFL. The CDR3 DNA follows: TGTGCCAGCAGCGGGAGTAGCTCCAACAATGAGCAGTTCCTC.

The V gene is TRBV11-3, the J gene TRBJ2-1; no reliable D call. With 1 base removed from V and 11 bases from J, the gap between germline ends came to 18 bases. This CDR3 has 15 residues. From germline, CDR1 is SGHNT and CDR2 YENEEA. This chain's CDR3 is CASSLGPGQPLKQFF. The CDR3 DNA reads as TGTGCCAGCAGCTTAGGCCCCGGGCAGCCCCTCAAGCAGTTCTTC.

This clonotype turned up a few times. A much larger clone differs from this one at a single base, so this may be a read error. The V call is TRBV29-1, the J call TRBJ2-2; TRBD2 matches 7 bases. The V and J ends lost 7 bases and 0 bases, in that order; junction bases with no gene match: 8. The CDR3 runs to 15 residues. Germline V lookup: CDR1 SQVTM, CDR2 ANQGSEA. This chain's CDR3 is CSAKGGPSNTGELFF. CDR3 coding DNA: TGCAGCGCCAAGGGAGGGCCCTCGAACACCGGGGAGCTGTTTTTT.

V gene TRBV5-1 combines with J gene TRBJ2-6, with D hard to call. The V gene lost 2 bases and the J gene lost 0 bases, with 9 bases spanning the gap. There are 16 residues in the CDR3. Per germline, CDR1 SGHRS and CDR2 YFSETQ. In nucleotides, the CDR3 is TGCGCCAGCAGCTTTAATCAGCGCTCTGGGGCCAACGTCCTGACTTTC. As protein: CASSFNQRSGANVLTF.

V gene TRBV28 combines with J gene TRBJ1-5; D gene uncertain. This CDR3 has 17 residues. In germline, CDR1 is MDHEN, CDR2 SYDVKM. Between the trimmed V and J ends, which lost 2 bases and 1 base, there was a span of 15 bases. Written as DNA, the CDR3 is TGTGCCAGCAGTTTAAGGTTCCAAGGTGGGAGCAATCAGCCCCAGCATTTT. It translates to CASSLRFQGGSNQPQHF. Drawing the rest from reference TRBV28 and TRBJ1-5, the complete variable domain is DVKVTQSSRYLVKRTGEKVFLECVQDMDHENMFWYRQDPGLGLRLIYFSYDVKMKEKGDIPEGYSVSREKKERFSLILESASTNQTSMYLCASSLRFQGGSNQPQHFGDGTRLSIL.

This clonotype was seen at least ten times. CDR3 coding DNA: TGCAGCACTAAGCTGCTAGCGGGAGCAGATACGCAGTATTTT. This translates into CSTKLLAGADTQYF. This chain links TRBV29-1 with TRBJ2-3; 10 bases line up with TRBD2. V trimming: 8 bases; J trimming: 4 bases; junction bases outside the gene matches: 9. The length of the CDR3 is 14 residues. Germline V CDR1 and CDR2: SQVTM, ANQGSEA.

V and J are TRBV28 and TRBJ2-1; the D is unclear. The CDR3 is 14 amino acids. Germline CDR1 MDHEN, CDR2 SYDVKM. Between the trimmed V and J ends, which lost 8 bases and 2 bases, there was a span of 13 bases. The CDR3 DNA reads TGTGCCAGCCGGCGACTGGAAGCCTACAATGAGCAGTTCTTC. Translated, it gives CASRRLEAYNEQFF. Using reference TRBV28 and TRBJ2-1 for the parts outside the CDR3, the full variable domain is DVKVTQSSRYLVKRTGEKVFLECVQDMDHENMFWYRQDPGLGLRLIYFSYDVKMKEKGDIPEGYSVSREKKERFSLILESASTNQTSMYLCASRRLEAYNEQFFGPGTRLTVL.

This clonotype was picked up many times. The rearrangement joins TRBV6-6 to TRBJ1-1; 8 positions match TRBD1. The CDR3 length is 15 residues. Germline V gene lookup returns CDR1 MNHNY and CDR2 SVGAGI (reference sequence). V trimming: 5 bases; J trimming: 3 bases; junction bases outside the gene matches: 8. This CDR3 is CASSNPGGGDTEAFF. In nucleotides, the CDR3 is TGTGCCAGCAGTAACCCAGGGGGCGGGGACACTGAAGCTTTCTTT.

Regarding this clonotype: The CDR3 ends on some other residue instead of the conserved phenylalanine or tryptophan, so this is likely a read error. The genes are TRBV10-3 and TRBJ2-1, with D possibly TRBD1 on 6 matching bases. Germline V gives CDR1 ENHRY, CDR2 SYGVKD. This CDR3 is built from 16 residues. Trimming took 2 bases from V and 5 from J, leaving 16 bases between them. CDR3 residues: CAISEVGQQHNNEQFL. In nucleotides, the CDR3 is TGTGCCATCAGTGAGGTCGGACAGCAACACAACAATGAGCAGTTCTTA.

There are a few counts of this clonotype. Compared with germline, one end of the junction differs, possibly owing to a read error. V and J are TRBV11-2 and TRBJ2-5; D perhaps matches TRBD2 (6 bases). The CDR3 runs 20 residues. Germline CDR1 is SGHAT and CDR2 is FQNNGV. The CDR3 here is CASSLDPGPPGAGPQEAQYF. DNA for the CDR3: TGTGCCAGCAGCTTAGACCCCGGCCCCCCCGGGGCGGGACCACAAGAGGCCCAGTACTTC.

About this clonotype itself: This could be a read error, since a much larger clone is one nucleotide away. The chain links TRBV7-8 to TRBJ2-2; possible D gene TRBD1, 5 bases. With 0 bases removed from V and 4 bases from J, the gap between germline ends came to 21 bases. Germline CDR1 and CDR2: SGHVS and FQNEAQ. This CDR3 spans 19 amino acids. The CDR3 here is CASSLASPGFLVGTGELFF. The CDR3 DNA reads as TGTGCCAGCAGCTTAGCGTCCCCAGGGTTTCTTGTGGGCACCGGGGAGCTGTTTTTT.

The chain recombines TRBV11-2 with TRBJ2-7; D assignment may be TRBD1 or TRBD2 (6 bases each). Germline CDR1 reads SGHAT; CDR2 reads FQNNGV. Trimming cost V 6 bases and J 3 bases, with 18 bases left between them. This CDR3 contains 15 residues. The CDR3: CASRWGADIYYEQYF. The CDR3 bases are TGTGCCAGCAGGTGGGGGGCGGACATTTACTACGAGCAGTACTTC.

Details on this clonotype: This may arise from a read error, as a much more abundant clone is one base away. Here the CDR3 reads CACSEVRGTNIQYF. CDR3 DNA: TGTGCCTGCAGTGAAGTTCGGGGTACAAACATTCAGTACTTC. The V and J genes are TRBV6-1 and TRBJ2-4, with a possible D match to TRBD2 (5 bases). CDR3 length: 14 amino acids. Looked up from germline, CDR1 is MNHNS and CDR2 is SASEGT.

Details on this clonotype: The junction and the germline gene differ at one end; a read error may be behind it. The V call is TRBV4-1, the J call TRBJ2-3; 7 bases agree with TRBD2. The CDR3 loop spans 20 amino acids. Germline-derived CDR1 and CDR2 are MGHRA and YSYEKL. CDR3 sequence (DNA): TGCGCCAGCAGCCAAGCCCCCCTACGGACTAGTGGGAGGGCCACAGGTACGCAGTATTTT. Amino acid sequence: CASSQAPLRTSGRATGTQYF.

In regard to this clonotype: One end of the junction varies from germline; a read error may be responsible. The CDR3 is CASGLNRGFYGYTF. Written as DNA, the CDR3 is TGTGCCAGTGGCTTAAACAGGGGATTCTATGGTTACACCTTC. V and J are TRBV11-2 and TRBJ1-2; 7 bases map to TRBD1. The CDR3 runs to 14 residues. Per germline, CDR1 SGHAT and CDR2 FQNNGV.

The chain couples TRBV4-1 to TRBJ2-3; 10 nucleotides match TRBD2. CDR1 and CDR2 (germline): MGHRA, YSYEKL. The V segment lost 3 bases and the J segment 1 base; nucleotides outside the gene matches: 10. The CDR3 totals 18 residues. This chain's CDR3 is CASSQRLAGESGTDTQYF. DNA for the CDR3: TGCGCCAGCAGCCAGCGACTAGCGGGTGAGAGTGGCACAGATACGCAGTATTTT.

This clonotype showed up just once. This sequence joins TRBV11-2 and TRBJ1-1; the D gene is possibly TRBD1 (5 bases). Germline V gives CDR1 SGHAT, CDR2 FQNNGV. The V and J ends lost 3 bases and 4 bases respectively, with 12 bases between them. The CDR3 runs to 14 residues. CDR3 sequence: CASSFAQGATEAFF. The CDR3 bases are TGTGCCAGCAGCTTTGCGCAGGGTGCCACTGAAGCTTTCTTT. Full variable domain (rest looked up from reference TRBV11-2 and TRBJ1-1): EAGVAQSPRYKIIEKRQSVAFWCNPISGHATLYWYQQILGQGPKLLIQFQNNGVVDDSQLPKDRFSAERLKGVDSTLKIQPAKLEDSAVYLCASSFAQGATEAFFGQGTRLTVV.

In this sample, this clonotype turned up a few times. This sequence joins TRBV18 and TRBJ2-1; no firm D call. The V gene's germline CDR1 is KGHSH and CDR2 LQKENI. CDR3 size: 13 residues. Trimming took off 3 bases at V and 3 bases at J, with 6 bases between the two ends. CDR3 DNA: TGTGCCAGCTCACCCCCCAACTACAATGAGCAGTTCTTC. Protein: CASSPPNYNEQFF.

This clonotype was seen ten or more times. The V and J genes are TRBV5-4 and TRBJ2-2; D is possibly TRBD2 (6 bases). V dropped 2 bases and J dropped 3 bases, with 14 bases sitting between them. This CDR3 comprises 16 residues. From germline, CDR1 is SGHNT and CDR2 YYREEE (reference sequence). The CDR3 reads CASSFGGIGDTGELFF. In nucleotides, the CDR3 is TGTGCCAGCAGCTTTGGGGGGATTGGAGACACCGGGGAGCTGTTTTTT. Based on the CDR3 plus reference TRBV5-4 and TRBJ2-2, the full variable domain is ETGVTQSPTHLIKTRGQQVTLRCSSQSGHNTVSWYQQALGQGPQFIFQYYREEENGRGNFPPRFSGLQFPNYSSELNVNALELDDSALYLCASSFGGIGDTGELFFGEGSRLTVL.

There are many counts of this clonotype. The CDR3 nucleotides are TGCGCCAGCGGCGATGGGGGGCGTGGGGACACTGAAGCTTTCTTT. Translation gives CASGDGGRGDTEAFF. This chain uses TRBV4-1 with TRBJ1-1, with a weak D call TRBD1 (6 bases). The germline gives CDR1 MGHRA, CDR2 YSYEKL. V lost 8 bases and J lost 3, with 19 bases in between. The CDR3 is 15 amino acids.

The table lists this clonotype with a few counts. V is TRBV28 and J is TRBJ1-4, with D hard to call. The germline V and J ends were trimmed by 6 bases and 14 bases, with 16 bases remaining between them. The germline gives CDR1 MDHEN, CDR2 SYDVKM. The CDR3 runs 12 residues. CDR3 sequence: CASSVQPVRLFF. The CDR3 DNA reads as TGTGCCAGCAGCGTACAGCCGGTAAGGCTGTTTTTT. Full variable domain (missing parts from reference TRBV28 and TRBJ1-4): DVKVTQSSRYLVKRTGEKVFLECVQDMDHENMFWYRQDPGLGLRLIYFSYDVKMKEKGDIPEGYSVSREKKERFSLILESASTNQTSMYLCASSVQPVRLFFGSGTQLSVL.

This clonotype occurred a few times. This chain uses TRBV20-1 with TRBJ1-5; D not certain. V lost 5 bases and J 3 bases, leaving 17 bases between the germline ends. Per the germline V gene, CDR1 is DFQATT and CDR2 is SNEGSKA (reference sequence). The CDR3 is made up of 15 amino acids. Here the CDR3 DNA reads TGCAGTGCTGGCTCTAGGATGGGTTTCAATCAGCCCCAGCATTTT. Amino acid sequence: CSAGSRMGFNQPQHF.